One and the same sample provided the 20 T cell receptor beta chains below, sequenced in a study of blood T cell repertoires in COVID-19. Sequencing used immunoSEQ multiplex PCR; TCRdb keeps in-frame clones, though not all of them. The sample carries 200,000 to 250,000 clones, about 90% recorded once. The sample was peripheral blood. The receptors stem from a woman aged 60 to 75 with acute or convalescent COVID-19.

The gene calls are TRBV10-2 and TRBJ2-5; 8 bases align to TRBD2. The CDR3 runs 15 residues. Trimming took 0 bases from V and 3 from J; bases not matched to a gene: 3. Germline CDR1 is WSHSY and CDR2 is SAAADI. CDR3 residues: CASSESKTSEETQYF. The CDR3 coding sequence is TGCGCCAGCAGTGAGTCGAAGACTAGCGAAGAGACCCAGTACTTC.

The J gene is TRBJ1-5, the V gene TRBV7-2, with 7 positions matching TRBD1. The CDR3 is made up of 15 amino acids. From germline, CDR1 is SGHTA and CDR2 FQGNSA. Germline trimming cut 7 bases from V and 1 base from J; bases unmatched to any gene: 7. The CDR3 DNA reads TGTGCCAGCACCCGGGACAGTAGAAGCAATCAGCCCCAGCATTTT. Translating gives CASTRDSRSNQPQHF.

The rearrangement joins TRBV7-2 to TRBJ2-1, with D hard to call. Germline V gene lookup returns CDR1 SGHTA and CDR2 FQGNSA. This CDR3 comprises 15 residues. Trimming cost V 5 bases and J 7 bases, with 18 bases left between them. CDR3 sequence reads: CASSPRSSARNEQFF. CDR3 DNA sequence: TGTGCCAGCAGCCCCCGGTCGAGCGCCCGGAATGAGCAGTTCTTC.

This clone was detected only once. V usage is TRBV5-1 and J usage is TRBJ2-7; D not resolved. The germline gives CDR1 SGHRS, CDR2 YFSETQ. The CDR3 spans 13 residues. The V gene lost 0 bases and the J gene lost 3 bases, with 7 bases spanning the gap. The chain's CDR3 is CASSLAHSYEQYF. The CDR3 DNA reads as TGCGCCAGCAGCTTGGCTCACAGCTACGAGCAGTACTTC.

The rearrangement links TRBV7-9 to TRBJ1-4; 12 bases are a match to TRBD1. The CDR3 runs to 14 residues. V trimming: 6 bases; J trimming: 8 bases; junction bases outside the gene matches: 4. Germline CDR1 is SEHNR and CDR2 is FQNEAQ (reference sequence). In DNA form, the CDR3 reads TGTGCCAGCAGGGGACAGGGGGCGAAAGAAAAACTGTTTTTT. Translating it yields CASRGQGAKEKLFF.

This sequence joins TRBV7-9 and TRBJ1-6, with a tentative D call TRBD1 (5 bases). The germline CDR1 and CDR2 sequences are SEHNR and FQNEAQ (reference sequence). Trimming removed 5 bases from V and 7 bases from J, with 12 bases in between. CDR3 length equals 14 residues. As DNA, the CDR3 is TGTGCCAGCAGCCCCCAATCAGGGAATTCACCCCTCCACTTT. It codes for CASSPQSGNSPLHF.

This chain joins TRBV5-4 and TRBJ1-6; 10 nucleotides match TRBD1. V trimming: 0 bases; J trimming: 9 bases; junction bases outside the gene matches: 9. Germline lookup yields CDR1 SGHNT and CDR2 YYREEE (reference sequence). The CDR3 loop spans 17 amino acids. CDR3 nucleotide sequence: TGTGCCAGCAGCTTGGCCGGCGGGACAGGGGCAGGTTCACCCCTCCACTTT. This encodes CASSLAGGTGAGSPLHF.

CDR3 DNA sequence: TGTGCCAGCATCAAACCGCCAGGGGCCAATCAGCCCCAGCATTTT. This encodes CASIKPPGANQPQHF. V usage is TRBV28 and J usage is TRBJ1-5; D may be TRBD1 (6 bases). The germline gives CDR1 MDHEN, CDR2 SYDVKM. This CDR3 has 15 residues. The V end lost 7 bases, the J end lost 3 bases, and 16 bases lay between the germline ends. The variable domain in full, with the rest retrieved from reference TRBV28 and TRBJ1-5, is DVKVTQSSRYLVKRTGEKVFLECVQDMDHENMFWYRQDPGLGLRLIYFSYDVKMKEKGDIPEGYSVSREKKERFSLILESASTNQTSMYLCASIKPPGANQPQHFGDGTRLSIL.

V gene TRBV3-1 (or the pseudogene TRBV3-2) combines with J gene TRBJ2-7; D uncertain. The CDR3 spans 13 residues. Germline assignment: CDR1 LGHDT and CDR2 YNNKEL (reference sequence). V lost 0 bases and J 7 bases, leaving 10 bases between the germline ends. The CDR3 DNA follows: TGTGCCAGCAGCCAAGAATTGGTCCGGGAGCAGTACTTC. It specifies CASSQELVREQYF.

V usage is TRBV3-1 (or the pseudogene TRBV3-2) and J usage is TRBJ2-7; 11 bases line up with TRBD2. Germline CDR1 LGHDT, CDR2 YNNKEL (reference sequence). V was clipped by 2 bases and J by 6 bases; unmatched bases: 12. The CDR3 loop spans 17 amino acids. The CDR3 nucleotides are TGTGCCAGCAGCCAACAGGGGGGGACTAGCGGACGAAGCGAGCAGTACTTC. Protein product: CASSQQGGTSGRSEQYF.

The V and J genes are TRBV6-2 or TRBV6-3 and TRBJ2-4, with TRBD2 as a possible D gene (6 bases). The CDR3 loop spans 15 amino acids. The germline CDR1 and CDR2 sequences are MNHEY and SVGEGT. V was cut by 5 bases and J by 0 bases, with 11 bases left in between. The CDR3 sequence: CASSAGILAKNIQYF. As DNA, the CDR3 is TGTGCCAGCAGTGCGGGGATCCTAGCCAAAAACATTCAGTACTTC.

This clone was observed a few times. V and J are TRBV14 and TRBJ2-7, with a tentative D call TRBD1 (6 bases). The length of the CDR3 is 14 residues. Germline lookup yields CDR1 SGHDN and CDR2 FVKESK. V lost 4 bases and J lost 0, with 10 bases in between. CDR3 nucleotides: TGTGCCAGCAGCCCCCAGGGGTTCTCCTACGAGCAGTACTTC. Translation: CASSPQGFSYEQYF.

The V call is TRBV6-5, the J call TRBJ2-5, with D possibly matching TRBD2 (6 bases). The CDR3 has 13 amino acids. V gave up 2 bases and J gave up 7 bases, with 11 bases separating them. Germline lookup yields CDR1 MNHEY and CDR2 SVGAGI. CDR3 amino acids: CASSYLQEGTQYF. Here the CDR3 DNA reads TGTGCCAGCAGTTACCTACAGGAGGGGACCCAGTACTTC.

The CDR3, as DNA: TGTGCCAGTAGTACCGGGGAGGATCAGCCCCAGCATTTT. Amino acids: CASSTGEDQPQHF. The V call is TRBV19, the J call TRBJ1-5; no definite D call. Germline assignment: CDR1 LNHDA and CDR2 SQIVND (reference sequence). The CDR3 length is 13 residues. The V end was cut by 4 bases, the J end by 5 bases, with 9 bases between.

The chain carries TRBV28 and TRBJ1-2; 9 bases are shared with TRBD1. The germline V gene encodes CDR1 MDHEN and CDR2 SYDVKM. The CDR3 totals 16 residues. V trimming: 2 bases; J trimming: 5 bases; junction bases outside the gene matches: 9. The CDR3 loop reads CASSLTGQGTIYGYTF. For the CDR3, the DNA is TGTGCCAGCAGTTTAACCGGACAGGGGACGATTTATGGCTACACCTTC.

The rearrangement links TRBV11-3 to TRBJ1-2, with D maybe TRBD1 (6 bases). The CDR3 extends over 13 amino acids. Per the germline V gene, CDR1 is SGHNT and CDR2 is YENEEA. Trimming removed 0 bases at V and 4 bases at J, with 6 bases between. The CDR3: CASSLEGAYGYTF. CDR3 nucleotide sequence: TGTGCCAGCAGCTTAGAGGGGGCCTATGGCTACACCTTC.

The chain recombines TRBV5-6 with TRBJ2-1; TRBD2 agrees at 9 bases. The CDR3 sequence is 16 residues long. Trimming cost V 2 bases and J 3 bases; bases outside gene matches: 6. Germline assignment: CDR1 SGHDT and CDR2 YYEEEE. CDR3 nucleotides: TGTGCCAGCAGCTTAGCTAGCGGGACCATCTACAATGAGCAGTTCTTC. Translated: CASSLASGTIYNEQFF.

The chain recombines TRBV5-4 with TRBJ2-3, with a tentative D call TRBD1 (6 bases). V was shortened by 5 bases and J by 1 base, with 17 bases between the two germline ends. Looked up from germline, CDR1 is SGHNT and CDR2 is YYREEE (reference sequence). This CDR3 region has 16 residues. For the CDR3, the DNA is TGTGCCAGCAGTCGACGCGCACAGGGTGGCACAGATACGCAGTATTTT. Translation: CASSRRAQGGTDTQYF. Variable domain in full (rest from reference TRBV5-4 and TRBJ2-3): ETGVTQSPTHLIKTRGQQVTLRCSSQSGHNTVSWYQQALGQGPQFIFQYYREEENGRGNFPPRFSGLQFPNYSSELNVNALELDDSALYLCASSRRAQGGTDTQYFGPGTRLTVL.

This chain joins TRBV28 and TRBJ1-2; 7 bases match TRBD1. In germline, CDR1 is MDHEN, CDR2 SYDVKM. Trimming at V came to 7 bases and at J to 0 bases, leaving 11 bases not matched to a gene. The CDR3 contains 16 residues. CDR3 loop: CASKNRGQRSNYGYTF. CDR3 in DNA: TGTGCCAGCAAAAACCGGGGACAGCGATCTAACTATGGCTACACCTTC.

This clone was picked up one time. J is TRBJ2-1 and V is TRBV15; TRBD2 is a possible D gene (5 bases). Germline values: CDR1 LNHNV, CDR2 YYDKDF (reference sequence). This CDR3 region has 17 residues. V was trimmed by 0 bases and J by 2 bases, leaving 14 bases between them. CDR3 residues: CATSRERGRAAYNEQFF. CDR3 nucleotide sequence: TGTGCCACCAGCAGAGAACGGGGTAGAGCCGCCTACAATGAGCAGTTCTTC.